This TCR beta chain was captured in a study of T cell repertoires in cytomegalovirus infection. The sample holds a few counts of this clonotype. What it recognizes is unknown. The CDR3 is 15 amino acids. Trimming left V 4 bases short and J 4 bases short, with 14 bases between. From germline, CDR1 is MDHEN and CDR2 SYDVKM. TCRdb reanalysed the reads using MiXCR and keeps one entry per CDR3 protein. The sample has about a million distinct CDR3 sequences, about 33% seen once. The input for sequencing was cultured CD8+ T cells from PBMCs, taken from culture after CMV antigen stimulation. The rearrangement uses TRBV28 and TRBJ2-1, with D tentatively TRBD1 (5 bases). The TCR originated in a human donor in good health (CMV status not recorded). Some clones in this sample may be carry-over from other donors' samples. This chain's CDR3 is CASSSVTEEYNEQFF. The DNA for the CDR3 is TGTGCCAGCAGTTCCGTGACAGAGGAATACAATGAGCAGTTCTTC.